This T cell receptor beta chain was observed in a study of T-cell memory formation after mild COVID-19 (dated by TCRdb to 2020 to 2022). A note on the overall study: Most TCR sequence clusters were specific to one of the two donors. Longitudinal TCRalpha and TCRbeta repertoire sequencing tracked T-cell clones expanding and contracting after mild COVID-19 in a couple of donors. The cohort was made up of two young adult volunteers, one female and one male, who were previously healthy.

General conclusions and limits of the study: Whether the second-wave clones peaking on day 37 were SARS-CoV-2 specific was not confirmed. Contracting CD4+ clones were located mainly in the CM and EM memory subsets, whereas CD8+ clones were found to be enriched in EMRA. Some responding clones were detected in pre-infection memory, which suggested that pre-existing cross-reactive memory T cells had joined the SARS-CoV-2 response. Clones contracting from day 15 to 85 had balanced CD4/CD8 phenotypes, while a second wave expanding from day 15 to 37 was biased towards CD4+. The study covered only a couple of mild cases, and larger cohorts including severe cases with pre-infection samples were considered necessary.

Ficoll-Paque density gradient centrifugation was the method used to isolate PBMCs. The CDR3 holds 13 amino acids from the cysteine to the phenylalanine. The only DNA kept is the CDR3, 39 bases in frame from the first base. CDR1 and CDR2 were assigned from the germline V gene as SGHTA and FQGNSA. The V end loses 4 bases and the J end loses 6 bases, and a stretch of 10 bases separates them. This clonotype has only a few counts. Its antigen target is currently unknown. No base quality values were provided; no much bigger clone lies one nucleotide off. Sequencing used an Illumina NovaSeq 6000. TCRalpha and TCRbeta cDNA libraries were built by 5'RACE with constant-segment primers, adding sample barcodes and unique molecular identifiers. RNA was extracted from every sample with Trizol reagent. Libraries were amplified in two PCR steps, with a second sample barcode and Illumina TruSeq adapters added in the second step. Libraries were sequenced on an Illumina NovaSeq with 2 x 150 bp paired-end reads. Per the authors' processing: The reads were demultiplexed and collapsed into UMI-guided consensus sequences using migec v1.2.7. Using mixcr v2.1.11, UMI consensuses were aligned to TRA and TRB V and J templates and then assembled into clonotypes. A clonotype was counted as expanded or contracted only if both edgeR and NoisET called the change significant, with noise models trained on biological replicates. For edgeR calls, the cutoffs were a false discovery rate-adjusted p below 0.01 and a log2 fold-change threshold of 1. As an exploratory analysis of dynamics, max-normalized trajectories of the 1000 most abundant clonotypes were examined with PCA combined with hierarchical clustering. Separately sequenced CD4+ and CD8+ repertoires were used to assign a CD4 or CD8 phenotype to each responding clone. TCRdb took the public reads, trimmed them with fastp at Q25, ran MiXCR for clone calling and kept in-frame beta chains. One record per CDR3 amino acid sequence lists the most common genes and DNA. Clone size and V and J calls follow TCRdb, not the original study. The sample data list roughly 150,000 distinct CDR3 sequences, and 10% to 15% of these were observed just once. Roughly 3.4% of the sample belongs to the ten largest clones.

The chain was built from TRBV7-2 and TRBJ2-1; a weak D assignment points to TRBD2 (5 bases agree). Sequenced material: PBMCs or a T cell subset sorted from them (not recorded which). The TCR comes from a man between 18 and 35 years old who had mild COVID-19 (a few samples of this study predate the infection). The sample titles of this study are shuffled in the database, so cell type and time point are left out; the donor was told from shared clones. CDR3 loop: CASSSTIINEQFF. The nucleotide sequence is given as TGTGCCAGCAGCTCGACTATCATCAATGAGCAGTTCTTC.